This TCR beta chain was captured by sequencing in a study of blood T cells in healthy people across ages (dated by TCRdb to between 2014 and 2017). Regarding the research as a whole: In model experiments, template switching captured about one uniquely barcoded TCR beta cDNA molecule for every two T cells. Two additional independent replicas of 1 million unique cDNA reads from the same blood draw were analyzed for two donors (one aged 18 to 30 and one aged 80 or older). Using deep sequencing normalized with unique cDNA molecular identifiers, the study measured how TCR beta repertoire diversity changes with age. Donors were grouped into four age groups: young (average roughly 15 years), middle-aged (roughly 37), aged (around 60) and long-lived (around 82). To avoid experimental bias, donors of different ages were randomly spread across the sequencing lanes.

Donors were under 40 systemically healthy Caucasian individuals from Russia aged roughly 6 to 90 years. Around 9.9 milliliters of peripheral blood were collected from each donor into EDTA-treated Vacutainer tubes. Ficoll-Paque density-gradient centrifugation was used to isolate PBMCs, with at least 6 million obtained per sample. Trizol reagent was used to extract total RNA from the PBMCs, yielding at least 6 micrograms per sample. Naive CD45RAhigh/CD27high T cell percentages were measured by flow cytometry on a PBMC aliquot from every donor. On the study overall, not on this receptor specifically: Observed TCR beta diversity correlated strongly with the percentage of naive T cells measured by flow cytometry. The long-lived group showed more naive CD4+ T cells, fewer expanded clones and increased TCR diversity than the aged group, suggesting age selection. Because the CMV infection status of the donors was unknown, age-related changes in expanded clonotypes may potentially have been confounded. Because profiling used bulk unsorted PBMCs, naive and antigen-experienced compartments could not be compared conclusively. Estimates of total diversity based on one million sequenced T cells were regarded as lower bounds and as underestimates. Observed TCR beta diversity per million T cells fell roughly linearly with age, and a significant reduction was already apparent by age roughly 40.

V drops 0 bases and J drops 0 bases, leaving 9 bases in between. The CDR3 measures 16 amino acids from cysteine to phenylalanine. Just CDR3 DNA is preserved here, 48 bases in frame from base 1. From the germline V gene, CDR1 is MGHRA and CDR2 is YSYEKL. Receptor amplification or capture employed 5' RACE. Instrument on record: Illumina HiSeq 2500. The second PCR ran for roughly 6 to 11 cycles and used a J-beta primer mix along with a sample-barcoded 5' primer. Each TCR beta cDNA molecule received a unique molecular identifier from a template-switch 5' adaptor carrying 12 random nucleotides. At least 2.5 million CDR3-containing paired-end reads were obtained from each sample. First-strand cDNA synthesis was performed from all RNA using the Mint cDNA synthesis kit, with priming by a TRBC-specific oligonucleotide. Following uracil-DNA glycosylase treatment, a first 18-cycle PCR with universal primers M1SS and BC2_uni_R was performed on all cDNA. Regarding the original processing steps: For normalization, 1 million high-quality reads, each with a distinct molecular identifier, were randomly selected from each sample. Instead of being binned into consensus sequences, reads with shared molecular identifiers were discarded. CDR3 identification, clonotype clustering and error correction used MiTCR with a Q25 quality threshold and the strictest error-elimination algorithm. A nonparametric unseen species model using Euler transformation provided a lower-bound estimate of total TCR beta diversity. The public reads were run again by TCRdb, first through fastp at Q25 and then through MiXCR, and only productive beta chains were kept. Each CDR3 protein appears once, grouped with its most common genes and DNA. TCRdb, rather than the study authors, made the V and J calls. The sample records about 290,000 distinct CDR3 sequences, about 25% of which are singletons. The top ten constitute 29% of the sample.

A note on this clonotype: Its specific antigen is unknown. Base qualities are not provided; no much larger clone lies one nucleotide away.

The sequenced sample consisted of blood. The chain couples TRBV4-1 to TRBJ2-1; 6 matching bases give a weak D call of TRBD2. The source is a woman aged 70-85 years in good health. The DNA is TGCGCCAGCAGCCAAGATCGGGGGAGCTCCTACAATGAGCAGTTCTTC. It encodes CASSQDRGSSYNEQFF.